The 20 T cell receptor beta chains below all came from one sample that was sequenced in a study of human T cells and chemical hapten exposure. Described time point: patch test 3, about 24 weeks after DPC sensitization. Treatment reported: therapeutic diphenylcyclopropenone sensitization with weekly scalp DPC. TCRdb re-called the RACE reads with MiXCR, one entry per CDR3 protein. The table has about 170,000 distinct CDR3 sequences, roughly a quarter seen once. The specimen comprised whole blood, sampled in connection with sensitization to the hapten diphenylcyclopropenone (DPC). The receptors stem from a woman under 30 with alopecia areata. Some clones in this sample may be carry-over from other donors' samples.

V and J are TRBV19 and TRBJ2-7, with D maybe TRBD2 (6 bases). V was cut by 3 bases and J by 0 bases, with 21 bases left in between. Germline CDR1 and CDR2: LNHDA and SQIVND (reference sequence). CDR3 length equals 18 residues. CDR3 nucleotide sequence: TGTGCCAGTAGTATCAGATCTGGGGGGACTTCCTACTCCTACGAGCAGTACTTC. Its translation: CASSIRSGGTSYSYEQYF.

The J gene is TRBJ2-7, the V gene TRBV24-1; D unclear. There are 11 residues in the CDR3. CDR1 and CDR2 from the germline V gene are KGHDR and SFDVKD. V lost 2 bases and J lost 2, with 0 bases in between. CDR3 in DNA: TGTGCCACCAGTGATTCCTACGAGCAGTACTTC. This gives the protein CATSDSYEQYF.

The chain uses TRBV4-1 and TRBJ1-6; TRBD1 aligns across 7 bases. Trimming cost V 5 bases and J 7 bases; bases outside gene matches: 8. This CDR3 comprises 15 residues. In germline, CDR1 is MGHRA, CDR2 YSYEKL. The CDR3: CASSSPEGANSPLHF. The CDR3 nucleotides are TGCGCCAGCAGCTCGCCTGAGGGGGCGAATTCACCCCTCCACTTT.

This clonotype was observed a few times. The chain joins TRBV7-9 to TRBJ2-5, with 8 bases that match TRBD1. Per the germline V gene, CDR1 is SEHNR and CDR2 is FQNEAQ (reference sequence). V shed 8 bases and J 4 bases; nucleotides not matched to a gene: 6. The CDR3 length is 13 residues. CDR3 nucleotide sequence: TGTGCCAGCTTATTCGGGACAGGAGAGACCCAGTACTTC. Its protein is CASLFGTGETQYF.

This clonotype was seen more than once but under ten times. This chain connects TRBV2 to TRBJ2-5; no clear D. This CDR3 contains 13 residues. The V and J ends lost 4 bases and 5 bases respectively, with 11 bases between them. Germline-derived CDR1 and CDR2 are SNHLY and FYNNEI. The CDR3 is CASSAQGGETQYF. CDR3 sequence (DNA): TGTGCCAGCAGTGCCCAAGGCGGTGAGACCCAGTACTTC.

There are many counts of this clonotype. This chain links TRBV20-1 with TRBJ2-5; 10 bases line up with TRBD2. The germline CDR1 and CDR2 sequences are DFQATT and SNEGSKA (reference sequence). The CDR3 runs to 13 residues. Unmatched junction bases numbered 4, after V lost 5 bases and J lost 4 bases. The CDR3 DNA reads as TGCAGTGCTGGTAGCGGGGGGAGAGAGACCCAGTACTTC. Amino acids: CSAGSGGRETQYF.

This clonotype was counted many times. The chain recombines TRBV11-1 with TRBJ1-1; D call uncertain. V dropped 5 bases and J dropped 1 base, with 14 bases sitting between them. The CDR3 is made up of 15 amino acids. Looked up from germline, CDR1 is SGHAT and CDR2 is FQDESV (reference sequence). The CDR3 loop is CASSNSHLGNTEAFF. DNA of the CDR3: TGTGCCAGCAGCAATTCCCATCTGGGGAACACTGAAGCTTTCTTT.

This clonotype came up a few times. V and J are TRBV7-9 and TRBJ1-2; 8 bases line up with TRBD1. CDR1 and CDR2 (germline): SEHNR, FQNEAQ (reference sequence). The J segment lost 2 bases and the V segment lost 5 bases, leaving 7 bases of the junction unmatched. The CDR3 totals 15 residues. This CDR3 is CASSRDRGGNYGYTF. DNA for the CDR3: TGTGCCAGCAGCCGAGACAGGGGAGGAAACTATGGCTACACCTTC.

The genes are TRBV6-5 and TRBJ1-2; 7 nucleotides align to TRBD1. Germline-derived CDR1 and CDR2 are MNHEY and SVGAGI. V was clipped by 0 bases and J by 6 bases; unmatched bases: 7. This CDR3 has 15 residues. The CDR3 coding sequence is TGTGCCAGCAGTTACTCTTCCGACAGGGTTAATGGCTACACCTTC. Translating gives CASSYSSDRVNGYTF.

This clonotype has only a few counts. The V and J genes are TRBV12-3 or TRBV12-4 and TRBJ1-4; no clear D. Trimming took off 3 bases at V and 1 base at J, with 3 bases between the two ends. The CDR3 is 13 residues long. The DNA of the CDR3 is TGTGCCAGCAGTTTCGGAACTAATGAAAAACTGTTTTTT. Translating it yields CASSFGTNEKLFF.

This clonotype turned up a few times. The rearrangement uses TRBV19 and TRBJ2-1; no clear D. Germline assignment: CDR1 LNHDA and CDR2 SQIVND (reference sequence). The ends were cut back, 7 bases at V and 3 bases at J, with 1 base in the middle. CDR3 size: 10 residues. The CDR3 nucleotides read TGTGCCAGTAACTACAATGAGCAGTTCTTC. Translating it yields CASNYNEQFF. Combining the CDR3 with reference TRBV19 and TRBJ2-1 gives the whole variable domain DGGITQSPKYLFRKEGQNVTLSCEQNLNHDAMYWYRQDPGQGLRLIYYSQIVNDFQKGDIAEGYSVSREKKESFPLTVTSAQKNPTAFYLCASNYNEQFFGPGTRLTVL.

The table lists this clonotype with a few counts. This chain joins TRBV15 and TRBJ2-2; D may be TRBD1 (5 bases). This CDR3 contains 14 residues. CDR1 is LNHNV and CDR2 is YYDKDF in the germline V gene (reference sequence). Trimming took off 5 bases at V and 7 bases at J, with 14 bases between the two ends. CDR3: CATSFRVRSGELFF. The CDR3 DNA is TGTGCCACCAGCTTCAGGGTACGGAGCGGGGAGCTGTTTTTT. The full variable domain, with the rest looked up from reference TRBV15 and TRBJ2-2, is DAMVIQNPRYQVTQFGKPVTLSCSQTLNHNVMYWYQQKSSQAPKLLFHYYDKDFNNEADTPDNFQSRRPNTSFCFLDIRSPGLGDTAMYLCATSFRVRSGELFFGEGSRLTVL.

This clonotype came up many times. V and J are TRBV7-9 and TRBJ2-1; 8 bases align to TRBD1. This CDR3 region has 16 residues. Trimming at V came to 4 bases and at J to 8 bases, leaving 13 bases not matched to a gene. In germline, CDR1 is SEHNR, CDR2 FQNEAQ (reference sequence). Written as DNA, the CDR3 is TGTGCCAGCAGCTCCCCCTGGGCAGGGGGCGTGGATGAGCAGTTCTTC. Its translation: CASSSPWAGGVDEQFF.

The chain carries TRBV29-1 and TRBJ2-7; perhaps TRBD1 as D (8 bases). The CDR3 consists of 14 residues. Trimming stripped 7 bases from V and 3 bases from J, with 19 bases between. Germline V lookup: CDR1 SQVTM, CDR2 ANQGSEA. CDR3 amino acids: CSGGGTGENYEQYF. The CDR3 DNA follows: TGCAGCGGGGGAGGGACAGGAGAGAACTACGAGCAGTACTTC.

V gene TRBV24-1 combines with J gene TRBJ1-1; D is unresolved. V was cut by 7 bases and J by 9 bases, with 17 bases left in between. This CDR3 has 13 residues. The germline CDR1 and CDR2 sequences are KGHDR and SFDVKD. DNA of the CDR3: TGTGCCACCAGGAGCCCTCTGAGGGAGAAAGCTTTCTTT. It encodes CATRSPLREKAFF.

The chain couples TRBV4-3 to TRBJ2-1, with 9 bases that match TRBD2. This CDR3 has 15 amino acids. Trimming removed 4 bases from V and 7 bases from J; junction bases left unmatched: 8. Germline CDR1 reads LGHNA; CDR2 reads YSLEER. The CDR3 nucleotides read TGCGCCAGCAGCCGGGGCGGGGGGGTTATTAATGAGCAGTTCTTC. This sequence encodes CASSRGGGVINEQFF.

The DNA of the CDR3 is TGCGCCAGCGGTCGCTCCCGGGGGTACAATGAGCAGTTCTTC. Encoded protein: CASGRSRGYNEQFF. The chain employs TRBV10-2 and TRBJ2-1; a weak D match, TRBD2 (6 bases). The CDR3 spans 14 residues. V gave up 8 bases and J gave up 4 bases, with 15 bases separating them. From germline, CDR1 is WSHSY and CDR2 SAAADI.

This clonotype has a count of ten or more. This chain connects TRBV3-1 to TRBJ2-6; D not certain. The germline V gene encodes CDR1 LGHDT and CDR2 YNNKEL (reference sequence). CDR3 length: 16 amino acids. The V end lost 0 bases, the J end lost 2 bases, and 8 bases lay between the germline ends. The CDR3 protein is CASSQDRFPGANVLTF. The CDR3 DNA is TGTGCCAGCAGCCAAGACCGCTTCCCTGGGGCCAACGTCCTGACTTTC.

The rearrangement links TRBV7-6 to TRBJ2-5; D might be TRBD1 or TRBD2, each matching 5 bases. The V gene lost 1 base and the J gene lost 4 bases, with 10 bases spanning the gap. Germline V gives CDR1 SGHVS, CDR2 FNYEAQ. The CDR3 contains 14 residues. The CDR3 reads CASSLVRGPETQYF. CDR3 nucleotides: TGTGCCAGCAGCTTAGTGAGGGGCCCAGAGACCCAGTACTTC.

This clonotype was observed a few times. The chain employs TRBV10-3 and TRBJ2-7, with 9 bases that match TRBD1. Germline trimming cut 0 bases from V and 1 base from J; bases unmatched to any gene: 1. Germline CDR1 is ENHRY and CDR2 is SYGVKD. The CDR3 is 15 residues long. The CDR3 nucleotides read TGTGCCATCAGTGAGTCCGGGACAGGGTCCTACGAGCAGTACTTC. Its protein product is CAISESGTGSYEQYF.